The next 13 T cell receptor beta chains were all read from a single sample in a study of T-cell memory formation after mild COVID-19 (dated by TCRdb to the early 2020s). The library was made by 5' RACE. TCRdb shows the sequencer as Illumina NovaSeq 6000. Using fastp trimming at Q25 and MiXCR clonotype assembly, TCRdb reanalyzed the public sequencing data and kept in-frame beta chains. Identical CDR3 protein sequences are pooled into one entry, listed with their most common genes and DNA. The sample includes 280,000 or so distinct CDR3 sequences, with more than 15% observed a single time. The ten largest clones add up to 23% of the sample. Input material: PBMCs or a T cell subset sorted from them (not recorded which). The receptors were gathered from a young man who had mild COVID-19 (a few samples of this study predate the infection). The sample titles of this study are shuffled in the database, so cell type and time point are left out; the donor was told from shared clones.

This rearrangement joins TRBV6-2 or TRBV6-3 to TRBJ1-2; no reliable D call. The CDR3 totals 13 residues. Germline V lookup: CDR1 MNHEY, CDR2 SVGEGT. Trimming stripped 2 bases from V and 6 bases from J, with 10 bases between. CDR3 nucleotides: TGTGCCAGCAGTTACGGACCCTTCGATGGCTACACCTTC. Residues: CASSYGPFDGYTF.

This clonotype was seen many times. The V gene is TRBV7-3, the J gene TRBJ2-3, with D tentatively TRBD1 (5 bases). V gave up 7 bases and J gave up 0 bases, with 17 bases separating them. The CDR3 spans 16 residues. Per germline, CDR1 SGHTA and CDR2 FQGTGA. The CDR3 coding sequence is TGTGCCAGCACCCTAGGGGCAAGCTCTAGCACAGATACGCAGTATTTT. This codes for CASTLGASSSTDTQYF.

The chain recombines TRBV28 with TRBJ2-5; D perhaps matches TRBD2 (6 bases). The CDR3 is 12 residues long. Germline CDR1 and CDR2: MDHEN and SYDVKM. Trimming left V 8 bases short and J 7 bases short, with 14 bases between. In nucleotides, the CDR3 is TGTGCCAGCGACGGGGGATCCAGGACCCAGTACTTC. This translates into CASDGGSRTQYF. Complete variable domain (other parts from reference TRBV28 and TRBJ2-5): DVKVTQSSRYLVKRTGEKVFLECVQDMDHENMFWYRQDPGLGLRLIYFSYDVKMKEKGDIPEGYSVSREKKERFSLILESASTNQTSMYLCASDGGSRTQYFGPGTRLLVL.

The rearrangement links TRBV12-3 or TRBV12-4 to TRBJ1-2, with D perhaps TRBD1 (5 bases). V lost 4 bases and J lost 5, with 17 bases in between. The CDR3 sequence is 15 residues long. Here the CDR3 DNA reads TGTGCCAGCAGTTCCAAGACACAGGTCCGGTATGGCTACACCTTC. This codes for CASSSKTQVRYGYTF.

This clonotype was found many times. The chain combines TRBV4-1 with TRBJ2-3; 8 bases map to TRBD1. Trimming took 4 bases from V and 4 from J; bases not matched to a gene: 4. CDR3 size: 14 residues. The germline gives CDR1 MGHRA, CDR2 YSYEKL. CDR3 region: CASSPGQGADTQYF. In nucleotides, the CDR3 is TGCGCCAGCAGCCCCGGACAGGGCGCAGATACGCAGTATTTT.

The table lists this clonotype with a few counts. The chain couples TRBV7-2 to TRBJ1-1; TRBD1 matches 7 bases. V shed 2 bases, J shed 4 bases, and the junction held 4 bases outside the gene matches. Germline loops: CDR1 SGHTA, CDR2 FQGNSA. This CDR3 contains 14 residues. CDR3 nucleotide sequence: TGTGCCAGCAGCTTAACAGGGGAGCCCACTGAAGCTTTCTTT. Its translation is CASSLTGEPTEAFF.

The chain combines TRBV4-1 with TRBJ2-7, with 7 nucleotides matching TRBD2. V shed 0 bases, J shed 3 bases, and the junction held 8 bases outside the gene matches. This CDR3 spans 16 amino acids. Germline assignment: CDR1 MGHRA and CDR2 YSYEKL. CDR3: CASSQDLGRGSYEQYF. CDR3 DNA: TGCGCCAGCAGCCAAGATCTGGGGCGGGGGAGCTACGAGCAGTACTTC.

This clonotype turned up a few times. The rearrangement joins TRBV7-2 to TRBJ2-1; 10 bases are a match to TRBD2. The CDR3 sequence is 17 residues long. With 1 base clipped from V and 7 bases from J, the junction kept 10 bases outside the gene matches. Germline V CDR1 and CDR2: SGHTA, FQGNSA. In DNA, the CDR3 is TGTGCCAGCAGCTTAGACGGGAGCGGGGGGGCCATAAATGAGCAGTTCTTC. It specifies CASSLDGSGGAINEQFF.

This chain uses TRBV29-1 with TRBJ2-5; 9 nucleotides align to TRBD1. The V gene's germline CDR1 is SQVTM and CDR2 ANQGSEA. V lost 1 base, J lost 7 bases, and 7 bases stayed unmatched. The CDR3 has 14 amino acids. In nucleotides, the CDR3 is TGCAGCGTTGAAGGGGGGACAGGGAGTAGGACCCAGTACTTC. This encodes CSVEGGTGSRTQYF.

CDR3 DNA sequence: TGTGCCAGCAGCCCTGCCAGCTCGACGGGCTACACCTTC. This encodes CASSPASSTGYTF. The rearrangement joins TRBV7-8 to TRBJ1-2; D unresolved. Trimming stripped 5 bases from V and 8 bases from J, with 15 bases between. This CDR3 has 13 residues. Germline values: CDR1 SGHVS, CDR2 FQNEAQ. The full variable domain, completed using reference TRBV7-8 and TRBJ1-2, is GAGVSQSPRYKVAKRGQDVALRCDPISGHVSLFWYQQALGQGPEFLTYFQNEAQLDKSGLPSDRFFAERPEGSVSTLKIQRTQQEDSAVYLCASSPASSTGYTFGSGTRLTVV.

This clonotype was seen at least ten times. This sequence joins TRBV4-1 and TRBJ2-7, with D maybe TRBD1 (6 bases). There are 14 residues in the CDR3. CDR1 and CDR2 (germline): MGHRA, YSYEKL. V lost 4 bases, J lost 2 bases, and 12 bases lay in between. CDR3 bases: TGCGCCAGCAGCCTCTATCGACAGGCCTACGAGCAGTACTTC. The encoded protein is CASSLYRQAYEQYF.

This clonotype was recorded at least ten times. The chain employs TRBV7-9 and TRBJ1-5; no firm D call. The CDR3 totals 14 residues. The V gene's germline CDR1 is SEHNR and CDR2 FQNEAQ (reference sequence). V was shortened by 1 base and J by 4 bases, with 8 bases between the two germline ends. In DNA form, the CDR3 reads TGTGCCAGCAGCTTAGGTGCAGGAAATCAGCCCCAGCATTTT. It encodes CASSLGAGNQPQHF. Full variable domain (remainder filled in from reference TRBV7-9 and TRBJ1-5): DTGVSQNPRHKITKRGQNVTFRCDPISEHNRLYWYRQTLGQGPEFLTYFQNEAQLEKSRLLSDRFSAERPKGSFSTLEIQRTEQGDSAMYLCASSLGAGNQPQHFGDGTRLSIL.

This chain joins TRBV12-3 or TRBV12-4 and TRBJ2-3; D unclear. This CDR3 is built from 11 residues. Trimming took off 5 bases at V and 11 bases at J, with 11 bases between the two ends. The CDR3 coding sequence is TGTGCCAGCAGTCCCCGTCTGGGGCAGTATTTT. Protein sequence: CASSPRLGQYF.